This TCR beta chain comes out of a study of control samples from healthy donors and cancer patients. The CDR3 spans 14 residues. Germline V gives CDR1 MNHEY, CDR2 SVGEGT. The germline V and J ends were trimmed by 0 bases and 2 bases, with 7 bases remaining between them. Profiling relied on immunoSEQ multiplex PCR, and the TCRdb table lists in-frame clones only, not all of them. Of approximately 130,000 clones listed, roughly 91% are singletons. The rearrangement uses TRBV6-2 or TRBV6-3 and TRBJ1-1; D is ambiguous. The receptor was derived from a man in his forties in good health. The specimen sequenced was blood. The CDR3: CASSYSHRNTEAFF. CDR3 sequence (DNA): TGTGCCAGCAGTTACTCGCACAGAAACACTGAAGCTTTCTTT.